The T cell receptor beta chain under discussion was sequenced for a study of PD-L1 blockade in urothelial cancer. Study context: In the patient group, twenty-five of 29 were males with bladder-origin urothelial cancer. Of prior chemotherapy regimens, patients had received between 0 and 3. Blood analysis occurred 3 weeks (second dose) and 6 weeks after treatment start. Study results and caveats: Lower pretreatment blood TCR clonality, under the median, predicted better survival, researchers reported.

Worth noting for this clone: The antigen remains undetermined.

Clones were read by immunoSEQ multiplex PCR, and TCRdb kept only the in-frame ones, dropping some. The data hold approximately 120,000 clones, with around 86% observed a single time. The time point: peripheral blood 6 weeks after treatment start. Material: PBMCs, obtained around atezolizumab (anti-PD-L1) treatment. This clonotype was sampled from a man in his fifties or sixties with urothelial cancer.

CDR3 amino acids: CASSLAASGSFSSYEQYF. The CDR3, as DNA: TGCGCCAGCAGCTTGGCGGCTAGCGGGAGTTTCAGCTCCTACGAGCAGTACTTC. The V call is TRBV5-1, the J call TRBJ2-7, with 10 positions matching TRBD2. The V segment lost 0 bases and the J segment 0 bases; nucleotides outside the gene matches: 9. In germline, CDR1 is SGHRS, CDR2 YFSETQ. CDR3 size: 18 residues.